This record concerns one T cell receptor (beta chain) sequence. These data belong to a study of neurological immune-mediated disorders. TCRdb reanalysed the 5' RACE reads using MiXCR and keeps one entry per CDR3 protein. The sample lists about 45,000 distinct CDR3 sequences, approximately 13% occurring once. Documented time point: longitudinal time-point 3. The starting material, 2 million PBMCs stored at -80 C, gave rise to the unsorted libraries. Deletions cut 2 bases from V and 6 bases from J, with 8 bases between. This CDR3 is built from 13 residues. Germline V gene sequence: CDR1 SGHTA, CDR2 FQGNSA.

The chain is built from TRBV7-2 and TRBJ1-5, with D unclear. The TCR comes from a man younger than 45 in good health. The sequencing input was PBMCs. The CDR3 DNA is TGTGCCAGCAGCTTAAGATCAGCTCAGCCCCAGCATTTT. This sequence encodes CASSLRSAQPQHF. Looking up the rest from reference TRBV7-2 and TRBJ1-5 gives the full variable domain: GAGVSQSPSNKVTEKGKDVELRCDPISGHTALYWYRQSLGQGLEFLIYFQGNSAPDKSGLPSDRFSAERTGGSVSTLTIQRTQQEDSAVYLCASSLRSAQPQHFGDGTRLSIL.